These 6 T cell receptor beta chains were all obtained from the same sample, sequenced in a study of blood T cell repertoires in COVID-19. Assay: immunoSEQ multiplex PCR; the TCRdb copy retains only in-frame clones and omits some. Of about 150,000 clones listed, roughly 80% are singletons. Sequencing input: peripheral blood. These receptors were collected from a man aged 50 or older with acute or convalescent COVID-19.

This sequence joins TRBV5-1 and TRBJ1-5, with D maybe TRBD1 (5 bases). Trimming removed 0 bases at V and 2 bases at J, with 9 bases between. This CDR3 region has 15 residues. CDR1 is SGHRS and CDR2 is YFSETQ in the germline V gene. Here the CDR3 reads CASSLEGRGNQPQHF. In DNA form, the CDR3 reads TGCGCCAGCAGCTTGGAGGGCAGGGGCAATCAGCCCCAGCATTTT.

The rearrangement links TRBV18 to TRBJ1-1, with 7 bases that match TRBD1. This CDR3 has 15 residues. CDR1 is KGHSH, CDR2 LQKENI, per germline. J lost 0 bases, V lost 2 bases, and 3 bases had no gene match. The DNA for the CDR3 is TGTGCCAGCTCACCAGGACAGGCTATGAACACTGAAGCTTTCTTT. Translating gives CASSPGQAMNTEAFF. Full variable domain (missing parts from reference TRBV18 and TRBJ1-1): NAGVMQNPRHLVRRRGQEARLRCSPMKGHSHVYWYRQLPEEGLKFMVYLQKENIIDESGMPKERFSAEFPKEGPSILRIQQVVRGDSAAYFCASSPGQAMNTEAFFGQGTRLTVV.

Here the CDR3 reads CASSLSGYGYTF. The CDR3 DNA reads TGTGCCAGCAGTTTATCAGGGTATGGCTACACCTTC. The chain links TRBV28 to TRBJ1-2; possible D gene TRBD1, 5 bases. Germline-derived CDR1 and CDR2 are MDHEN and SYDVKM. The CDR3 is made up of 12 amino acids. V shed 1 base and J shed 5 bases, with 5 bases lying between them.

The genes are TRBV18 and TRBJ2-6; D perhaps matches TRBD1 (6 bases). CDR1 KGHSH and CDR2 LQKENI come from the germline V gene. Trimming cost V 3 bases and J 2 bases, with 20 bases left between them. CDR3 length: 19 residues. CDR3 sequence: CASSPSAWGRGAGANVLTF. CDR3 nucleotides: TGTGCCAGCTCACCCAGTGCATGGGGGCGCGGAGCTGGGGCCAACGTCCTGACTTTC.

The table lists this clone with a count of one. The chain has TRBV27 and TRBJ1-6; D remains ambiguous. This CDR3 comprises 14 residues. V was clipped by 5 bases and J by 10 bases, with 15 bases between them. Germline V gene data show CDR1 as MNHEY and CDR2 as SMNVEV (reference sequence). CDR3 sequence (DNA): TGTGCCAGCAGTCCCGACCTGGGCCGGTCACCCCTCCACTTT. It yields the protein CASSPDLGRSPLHF.

V is TRBV5-1 and J is TRBJ2-2, with D tentatively TRBD2 (7 bases). CDR3 length: 15 residues. Per the germline V gene, CDR1 is SGHRS and CDR2 is YFSETQ. The V end lost 4 bases, the J end lost 7 bases, and 17 bases lay between the germline ends. DNA for the CDR3: TGCGCCAGCAGCGTGGGGGGGCCAGGTCACGGGGAGCTGTTTTTT. Translation gives CASSVGGPGHGELFF. Full variable domain (missing parts from reference TRBV5-1 and TRBJ2-2): KAGVTQTPRYLIKTRGQQVTLSCSPISGHRSVSWYQQTPGQGLQFLFEYFSETQRNKGNFPGRFSGRQFSNSRSEMNVSTLELGDSALYLCASSVGGPGHGELFFGEGSRLTVL.